This T cell receptor beta chain was captured by sequencing in a study of blood T cell repertoires in COVID-19. The data were produced by immunoSEQ multiplex PCR, yet TCRdb's version contains in-frame clones alone and is incomplete. The sample records roughly 350,000 clones, less than 85% being singletons. Per the germline V gene, CDR1 is SGHNT and CDR2 is YYREEE (reference sequence). Trimming cost V 0 bases and J 0 bases; bases outside gene matches: 3. The CDR3 extends over 16 amino acids. The sequence derives from a young woman with acute or convalescent COVID-19. The rearrangement uses TRBV5-4 and TRBJ1-1; 9 bases match TRBD1. Sequences were obtained from peripheral blood. As DNA, the CDR3 is TGTGCCAGCAGCTTGGCAGGACAGGGGTTGAACACTGAAGCTTTCTTT. It specifies CASSLAGQGLNTEAFF.